The next 7 T cell receptor beta chains were all read from a single sample in a study of T cells in localized non-small cell lung cancer. TCRdb's copy holds only in-frame clones and misses some; the assay was immunoSEQ multiplex PCR. Of 53,000 or so clones in the sample, about nine tenths were seen once. The source material was peripheral blood, sampled before any cancer treatment. The source of these receptors is a man aged 35-69 years with stage I lung adenocarcinoma.

The chain combines TRBV18 with TRBJ2-7; D remains ambiguous. CDR3 length equals 13 residues. CDR1 and CDR2 (germline): KGHSH, LQKENI. V lost 2 bases to trimming and J lost 7 bases, with 12 bases between them. Here the CDR3 reads CASSPSTGLEQYF. CDR3 in DNA: TGTGCCAGCTCACCATCGACGGGTCTGGAGCAGTACTTC.

This clone was detected only once. The CDR3 spells CASSMGGHQAFF. The CDR3 nucleotides are TGTGCCAGTAGTATGGGCGGACACCAAGCTTTCTTT. The genes are TRBV19 and TRBJ1-1, with D perhaps matching TRBD1 (5 bases). CDR3 length: 12 residues. Trimming shortened V by 3 bases and J by 9 bases, and 11 bases separated the two germline ends. Germline V gene data show CDR1 as LNHDA and CDR2 as SQIVND (reference sequence).

The chain joins TRBV27 to TRBJ2-7; 9 bases agree with TRBD2. The V gene end was trimmed by 6 bases and the J gene end by 4 bases; junction bases not matched to a gene: 7. This CDR3 is built from 14 residues. Germline V gives CDR1 MNHEY, CDR2 SMNVEV (reference sequence). The CDR3 coding sequence is TGTGCCAGCAGGCCGGGACTAGCTTTATACGAGCAGTACTTC. Residues: CASRPGLALYEQYF.

V and J are TRBV9 and TRBJ2-7, with D unclear. Germline values: CDR1 SGDLS, CDR2 YYNGEE. CDR3 length: 16 residues. Trimming left V 3 bases short and J 5 bases short, with 21 bases between. The CDR3 protein is CASSETTRAGVDEQYF. In DNA, the CDR3 is TGTGCCAGCAGCGAGACCACACGGGCTGGGGTCGACGAGCAGTACTTC.

The V gene is TRBV7-3, the J gene TRBJ2-5; 8 bases are shared with TRBD2. This CDR3 is built from 14 residues. Germline V lookup: CDR1 SGHTA, CDR2 FQGTGA. V trimming: 5 bases; J trimming: 2 bases; junction bases outside the gene matches: 4. The CDR3 region has the DNA TGTGCCAGCAGCGAAACTAGCGGACAAGAGACCCAGTACTTC. Its translation is CASSETSGQETQYF.

This chain uses TRBV4-1 with TRBJ2-3, with D perhaps assigned TRBD1 or TRBD2 (7 bases each). The CDR3 is 18 amino acids. Germline V lookup: CDR1 MGHRA, CDR2 YSYEKL. The V end lost 0 bases, the J end lost 0 bases, and 16 bases lay between the germline ends. CDR3 amino acids: CASSQDQTGRVSTDTQYF. The CDR3 DNA follows: TGCGCCAGCAGCCAAGATCAGACAGGGAGGGTTAGCACAGATACGCAGTATTTT.

The rearrangement uses TRBV2 and TRBJ2-7, with 8 bases fitting TRBD1. The CDR3 is 15 residues long. V lost 4 bases to trimming and J lost 6 bases; unmatched junction nucleotides: 11. Germline CDR1 SNHLY, CDR2 FYNNEI. CDR3 region: CASSGGQVLPSEQYF. Written as DNA, the CDR3 is TGTGCCAGCAGTGGGGGACAGGTGTTACCGTCCGAGCAGTACTTC.